The 25 T cell receptor beta chains presented below share a single source sample, sequenced in a study of T cells in Graves' hyperthyroidism and ophthalmopathy. Using RNA transcripts as the source, TCR beta CDR3 regions were amplified. Researchers ran a first-round RT-PCR on the TCR CDR3 using the HTBI primer set. TCRdb re-derived calls from the multiplex PCR reads in MiXCR, one entry per CDR3 protein. The sample lists 30,000 to 40,000 distinct CDR3 sequences; around 50% were seen once. The sample taken for sequencing was blood. The receptors derive from a man aged 35-49 years with Graves' ophthalmopathy.

This clonotype was observed at least ten times. J is TRBJ1-3 and V is TRBV11-2; the D is unclear. The CDR3 contains 16 residues. Trimming stripped 5 bases from V and 1 base from J, with 15 bases between. Germline values: CDR1 SGHAT, CDR2 FQNNGV. DNA of the CDR3: TGTGCCAGCAGCCCCCGCGTGGGCGAGTCTGGAAACACCATATATTTT. This translates into CASSPRVGESGNTIYF.

This clonotype was observed at least ten times. Sequence at one end of the junction differs from germline and may be a read error. The chain joins TRBV25-1 to TRBJ2-7; D is perhaps TRBD1 or TRBD2 (5 bases each). Germline assignment: CDR1 MGHDK and CDR2 SYGVNS. CDR3 length equals 12 residues. The CDR3 coding sequence is TGTGCCAGTAGTGGGGGTAACTACGAGCAGTACTTC. Translating it yields CASSGGNYEQYF.

CDR3 protein: CSARKGGGPLNEQFF. CDR3 coding DNA: TGCAGTGCTAGAAAGGGGGGCGGGCCCCTCAATGAGCAGTTCTTC. The chain joins TRBV20-1 to TRBJ2-1, with D tentatively TRBD1 or TRBD2 (6 bases each). V lost 2 bases and J 6 bases, leaving 17 bases between the germline ends. Germline V CDR1 and CDR2: DFQATT, SNEGSKA (reference sequence). The CDR3 has 15 residues.

This clonotype was found once. The V call is TRBV9, the J call TRBJ2-3, with TRBD2 identical over 7 bases. The V gene end was trimmed by 3 bases and the J gene end by 5 bases; junction bases not matched to a gene: 18. This CDR3 is 18 amino acids long. Germline CDR1 SGDLS, CDR2 YYNGEE. CDR3 nucleotide sequence: TGTGCCAGCAGCGCAACACCGTGGGTACCGGGAGGTATAGATACGCAGTATTTT. Residues: CASSATPWVPGGIDTQYF.

This chain links TRBV19 with TRBJ2-7; 10 bases agree with TRBD1. The CDR3 loop spans 14 amino acids. V was pared by 5 bases and J by 2 bases, with 3 bases of the junction left unmatched. Germline assignment: CDR1 LNHDA and CDR2 SQIVND (reference sequence). CDR3 loop: CASSGQGETYEQYF. The CDR3 DNA is TGTGCCAGTAGTGGACAGGGGGAAACCTACGAGCAGTACTTC.

This clonotype showed up many times. Just one base apart from a much larger clone, this may be a read error. The rearrangement links TRBV20-1 to TRBJ2-2; a weak D match, TRBD1 (5 bases). The CDR3 loop spans 15 amino acids. Deletions cut 4 bases from V and 6 bases from J, with 18 bases between. Germline-derived CDR1 and CDR2 are DFQATT and SNEGSKA (reference sequence). The CDR3 protein is CSAISDSAVPGELFF. CDR3 DNA sequence: TGCAGTGCTATTTCTGACAGCGCAGTGCCCGGGGAGCTGTTTTTT.

This clonotype was detected ten times or more. The chain links TRBV27 to TRBJ1-2; D is unclear. V dropped 3 bases and J dropped 4 bases, with 12 bases sitting between them. The CDR3 spans 14 residues. Germline V gene sequence: CDR1 MNHEY, CDR2 SMNVEV (reference sequence). The CDR3 DNA reads as TGTGCCAGCAGTTTTTCGCGCTACCTCTATGGCTACACCTTC. Protein product: CASSFSRYLYGYTF.

This clonotype has at least ten counts. The V call is TRBV7-9, the J call TRBJ1-2, with D possibly matching TRBD1 (6 bases). The V end lost 5 bases, the J end lost 4 bases, and 11 bases lay between the germline ends. Germline CDR1 is SEHNR and CDR2 is FQNEAQ (reference sequence). CDR3 length: 13 amino acids. The CDR3 region has the DNA TGTGCCAGCAGCCCTACAGGGTCCTATGGCTACACCTTC. Amino acids: CASSPTGSYGYTF.

The V call is TRBV10-3, the J call TRBJ2-5, with unresolved D. The V end was cut by 3 bases, the J end by 4 bases, with 6 bases between. The CDR3 runs to 12 residues. Germline V gene data show CDR1 as ENHRY and CDR2 as SYGVKD. For the CDR3, the DNA is TGTGCCATCAGTGATAAGGCAGAGACCCAGTACTTC. Its translation is CAISDKAETQYF.

There are many counts of this clonotype. The chain couples TRBV11-2 to TRBJ2-2; 7 nucleotides match TRBD2. This CDR3 comprises 14 residues. V was pared by 5 bases and J by 5 bases, with 5 bases of the junction left unmatched. CDR1 and CDR2 (germline): SGHAT, FQNNGV. The CDR3, as DNA: TGTGCCAGCAGCCTATCAGCGGGAACCGGGGAGCTGTTTTTT. Amino acid sequence: CASSLSAGTGELFF. The variable domain in full, completed from reference TRBV11-2 and TRBJ2-2, reads EAGVAQSPRYKIIEKRQSVAFWCNPISGHATLYWYQQILGQGPKLLIQFQNNGVVDDSQLPKDRFSAERLKGVDSTLKIQPAKLEDSAVYLCASSLSAGTGELFFGEGSRLTVL.

This clonotype was recorded many times. J is TRBJ1-4 and V is TRBV3-1; TRBD1 might be the D (6 bases). CDR3 size: 11 residues. V lost 6 bases and J 8 bases, leaving 7 bases between the germline ends. Germline loops: CDR1 LGHDT, CDR2 YNNKEL (reference sequence). The CDR3 nucleotides read TGTGCCAGCAGGAGGGGGGAAAAACTGTTTTTT. The encoded protein is CASRRGEKLFF.

In its sample, this clonotype was seen many times. The V call is TRBV10-1, the J call TRBJ2-3; possibly TRBD2 for D (7 bases). This CDR3 comprises 14 residues. Trimming cost V 4 bases and J 2 bases, with 10 bases left between them. CDR1 and CDR2 from the germline V gene are WNHNN and SYGVQD (reference sequence). The CDR3 is CASSVGGDTDTQYF. CDR3 DNA: TGCGCCAGCAGTGTAGGGGGGGACACAGATACGCAGTATTTT.

The V call is TRBV7-6, the J call TRBJ1-2; TRBD1 is a possible D gene (6 bases). V was pared by 4 bases and J by 6 bases, with 12 bases between. Looked up from germline, CDR1 is SGHVS and CDR2 is FNYEAQ. The CDR3 is 13 amino acids. The CDR3 sequence is CASSSFAGDGYTF. The CDR3 nucleotides are TGTGCCAGCAGCTCATTCGCAGGGGATGGCTACACCTTC.

This clonotype occurred many times. The gene calls are TRBV9 and TRBJ2-1, with 11 bases aligning to TRBD2. V lost 2 bases and J lost 7; bases outside the gene matches: 2. Germline V gene data show CDR1 as SGDLS and CDR2 as YYNGEE. This CDR3 contains 14 residues. DNA for the CDR3: TGTGCCAGCAGCGTGTCTAGCGGGAGGAATGAGCAGTTCTTC. This sequence encodes CASSVSSGRNEQFF.

This clonotype was detected ten times or more. The V and J genes are TRBV11-2 and TRBJ2-5; 8 nucleotides match TRBD2. Trimming cost V 5 bases and J 1 base; bases outside gene matches: 12. The CDR3 contains 17 residues. The germline CDR1 and CDR2 sequences are SGHAT and FQNNGV. The CDR3 is CASSHGGLAGLQETQYF. As DNA, the CDR3 is TGTGCCAGCAGCCACGGAGGGCTAGCGGGCCTCCAAGAGACCCAGTACTTC.

V is TRBV29-1 and J is TRBJ2-7, with D uncertain. The V end lost 6 bases, the J end lost 3 bases, and 15 bases lay between the germline ends. The CDR3 spans 13 residues. Germline CDR1 is SQVTM and CDR2 is ANQGSEA. The CDR3 DNA reads as TGCAGCGTGACGGGTAACGGGTTCTACGAGCAGTACTTC. This gives the protein CSVTGNGFYEQYF.

The chain recombines TRBV7-3 with TRBJ2-5; 9 bases align to TRBD1. This CDR3 region has 18 residues. Trimming took 0 bases from V and 2 from J; bases not matched to a gene: 10. The germline CDR1 and CDR2 sequences are SGHTA and FQGTGA. CDR3 nucleotide sequence: TGTGCCAGCAGCTTAACAAAGAGGGGACAGGGACGGCAAGAGACCCAGTACTTC. As protein: CASSLTKRGQGRQETQYF.

This clonotype was counted ten times or more. This rearrangement joins TRBV5-4 to TRBJ2-7, with D possibly TRBD1 on 6 matching bases. The CDR3 loop spans 14 amino acids. The V end lost 4 bases, the J end lost 1 base, and 12 bases lay between the germline ends. In germline, CDR1 is SGHNT, CDR2 YYREEE (reference sequence). As DNA, the CDR3 is TGTGCCAGCAGCCTAGTGGGGGCTTCCTACGAGCAGTACTTC. This gives the protein CASSLVGASYEQYF.

As to this clonotype: A junction boundary mismatches the germline segment, possibly from a read error. V gene TRBV4-1 combines with J gene TRBJ2-5, with D possibly TRBD1 on 6 matching bases. CDR3 length: 15 amino acids. CDR1 and CDR2 (germline): MGHRA, YSYEKL. CDR3 DNA sequence: TGCGCCAACAGCCCCCTTGGGGGCCAAAGAGAGACCCAGTACTTC. Its protein is CANSPLGGQRETQYF.

This clonotype has just a few counts. The genes are TRBV6-1 and TRBJ1-2; weak D call: TRBD1 (5 bases). Trimming cost V 4 bases and J 12 bases, with 18 bases left between them. Germline lookup yields CDR1 MNHNS and CDR2 SASEGT. CDR3 length equals 13 residues. CDR3 amino acids: CASSGGVRSGNTF. The CDR3 nucleotides are TGTGCCAGCAGTGGGGGCGTTCGCTCTGGAAACACCTTC.

The sample holds many counts of this clonotype. The chain couples TRBV6-6 to TRBJ2-1; D is possibly TRBD2 (5 bases). CDR1 is MNHNY, CDR2 SVGAGI, per germline (reference sequence). Trimming left V 6 bases short and J 8 bases short, with 14 bases between. There are 13 residues in the CDR3. DNA of the CDR3: TGTGCCAGCAGAGGACTGGGTTGGGATGAGCAGTTCTTC. Translating gives CASRGLGWDEQFF.

By share, this clonotype counts as medium-sized. DNA for the CDR3: TGTGCCAGCAGTTTACAGGGCTATGGCTACACCTTC. It is translated as CASSLQGYGYTF. J is TRBJ1-2 and V is TRBV12-3 or TRBV12-4, with D perhaps matching TRBD1 (5 bases). The V end lost 2 bases, the J end lost 4 bases, and 5 bases lay between the germline ends. CDR3 length: 12 residues.

For this clonotype: One end of the junction does not line up with germline, which may come from a read error. This chain connects TRBV7-2 to TRBJ2-7; possibly TRBD1 for D (6 bases). The length of the CDR3 is 14 residues. Germline loops: CDR1 SGHTA, CDR2 FQGNSA. The chain's CDR3 is CANSWGPGDYEQYF. CDR3 nucleotides: TGTGCCAACAGCTGGGGCCCAGGGGACTACGAGCAGTACTTC.

Of note for this clonotype: Germline is not matched at one junction end, which may reflect a read error. The chain links TRBV14 to TRBJ2-2; possibly TRBD2 for D (5 bases). CDR1 is SGHDN and CDR2 is FVKESK in the germline V gene. CDR3 length: 14 amino acids. CDR3 in DNA: TGTGCCGGCAGCCAAGTTCGGGGAACCGGGGAGCTGCTTTTC. Its protein is CAGSQVRGTGELLF.

This clonotype was seen repeatedly, ten times or more. V is TRBV6-1 and J is TRBJ1-3, with D possibly being TRBD1 (5 bases). The CDR3 sequence is 14 residues long. The germline V gene has CDR1 MNHNS and CDR2 SASEGT. Trimming took off 3 bases at V and 1 base at J, with 7 bases between the two ends. CDR3 residues: CASSDQGSGNTIYF. The CDR3 bases are TGTGCCAGCAGTGATCAGGGATCTGGAAACACCATATATTTT.